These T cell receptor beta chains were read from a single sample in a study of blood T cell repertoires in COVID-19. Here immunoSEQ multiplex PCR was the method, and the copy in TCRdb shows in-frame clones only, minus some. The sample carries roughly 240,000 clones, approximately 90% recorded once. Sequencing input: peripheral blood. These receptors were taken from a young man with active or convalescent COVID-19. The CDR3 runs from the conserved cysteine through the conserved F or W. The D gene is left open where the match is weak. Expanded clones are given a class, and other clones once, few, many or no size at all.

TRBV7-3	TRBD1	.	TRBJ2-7	TGTGCCAGCAGCTTAGGACAGGGGGCGGCTTACGAGCAGTACTTC	CASSLGQGAAYEQYF
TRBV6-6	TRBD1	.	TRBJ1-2	TGTGCCAGCAGTTTCCAGACAGGGGGCGCGCGGGGCTACACCTTC	CASSFQTGGARGYTF
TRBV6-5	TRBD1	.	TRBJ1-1	TGTGCCAGCATCCGGACAGGGGCCACTGAAGCTTTCTTT	CASIRTGATEAFF
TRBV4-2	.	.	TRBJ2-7	TGTGCCAGCAGCCAAGATGAAGGGAGGCACTACGAGCAGTACTTC	CASSQDEGRHYEQYF
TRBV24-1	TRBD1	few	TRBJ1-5	TGTGCCACCGGACAGGGACGGGGCAATCAGCCCCAGCATTTT	CATGQGRGNQPQHF
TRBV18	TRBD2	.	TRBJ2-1	TGTGCCAGCTCACCTCTAGCGGGAGGTCAAGTCAATGAGCAGTTCTTC	CASSPLAGGQVNEQFF
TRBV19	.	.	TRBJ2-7	TGTGCCAGCAGCCGAGGGCCGTGGTACGAGCAGTACTTC	CASSRGPWYEQYF
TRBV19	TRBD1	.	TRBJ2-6	TGTGCCAGTAGTAGATTTGGACAGGGCCAAACTGGGGCCAACGTCCTGACTTTC	CASSRFGQGQTGANVLTF
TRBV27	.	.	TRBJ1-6	TGTGCCAGCAGTTTGTTGGGGGCTCCATCCCCTAATTCACCCCTCCACTTT	CASSLLGAPSPNSPLHF
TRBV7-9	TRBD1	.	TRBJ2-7	TGTGCCAGCAGCTTAGGACAGGACAGGGTAGACTACGAGCAGTACTTC	CASSLGQDRVDYEQYF
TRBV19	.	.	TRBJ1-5	TGTGCCAGTAGCCAAGGGGCAGGTGTCTTCGGCCCCCAGCATTTT	CASSQGAGVFGPQHF
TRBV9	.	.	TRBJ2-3	TGTGCCAGCAGCGTATCAGGGAACGGTGGCACAGATACGCAGTATTTT	CASSVSGNGGTDTQYF
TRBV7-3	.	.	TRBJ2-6	TGTGCCAGTAGAAGCTCTGGGGCCAACGTCCTGACTTTC	CASRSSGANVLTF
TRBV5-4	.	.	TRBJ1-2	TGTGCCAGCAGCCCCGTGGCGGGTCTACGTGGCTACACCTTC	CASSPVAGLRGYTF
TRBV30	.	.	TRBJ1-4	TGTGCCTGGATGACAGGAACTAATGAAAAACTGTTTTTT	CAWMTGTNEKLFF
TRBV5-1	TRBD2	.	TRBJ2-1	TGCGCCAGCAGCTCCACAAGCGGGGGGCCCGATGAGCAGTTCTTC	CASSSTSGGPDEQFF
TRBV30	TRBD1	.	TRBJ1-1	TGTGCCTGGAGGGAATGGGGCAGGGGGAAAGCTTTCTTT	CAWREWGRGKAFF
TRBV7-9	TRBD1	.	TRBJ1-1	TGTGCCAGCAGCACGCAGGGGGCGTACACTGAAGCTTTCTTT	CASSTQGAYTEAFF
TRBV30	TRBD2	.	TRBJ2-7	TGTGCCTGGAGCATGGGCGGGGGTGTGTACGAGCAGTACTTC	CAWSMGGGVYEQYF
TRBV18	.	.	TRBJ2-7	TGTGCCAGCTCTGGTAGCTACGAGCAGTACTTC	CASSGSYEQYF
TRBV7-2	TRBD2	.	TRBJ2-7	TGTGCCAGCAGTTCCGGGACTAGCGTCGAGCAGTACTTC	CASSSGTSVEQYF
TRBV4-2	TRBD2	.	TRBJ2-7	TGTGCCAGCAGCCAACCAGGTCTAGCGGGTGACGAGCAGTACTTC	CASSQPGLAGDEQYF
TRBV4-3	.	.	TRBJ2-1	TGCGCCAGCAGCCAAGGTGGGTCTGTCCTAGGAGACGTCGATGAGCAGTTCTTC	CASSQGGSVLGDVDEQFF
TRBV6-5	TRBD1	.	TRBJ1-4	TGTGCCAGCAGTTATTCCCAGGGGGCATCTAATGAAAAACTGTTTTTT	CASSYSQGASNEKLFF
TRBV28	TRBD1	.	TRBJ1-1	TGTGCCAGCAGTCTGGACGGGACAGGGGAAGGAGCTTTCTTT	CASSLDGTGEGAFF
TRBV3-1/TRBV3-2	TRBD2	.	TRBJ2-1	TGTGCCAGCAGCCAACAAGCGGGGTCGTCGCAGTTCTTC	CASSQQAGSSQFF
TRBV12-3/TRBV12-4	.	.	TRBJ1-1	TGTGCCAGCAGTCTCGAGAGCACTGAAGCTTTCTTT	CASSLESTEAFF
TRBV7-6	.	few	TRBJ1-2	TGTGCCAGCAGCTTAGCTGGTGGCGGGGGTGGCTACACCTTC	CASSLAGGGGGYTF
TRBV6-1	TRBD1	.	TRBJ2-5	TGTGCCAGCAGTGAACTGGACAGGGAAGGGGGGGAGACCCAGTACTTC	CASSELDREGGETQYF
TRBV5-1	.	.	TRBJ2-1	TGCGCCAGCAGCCCCTACCAGGTCATCGATGAGCAGTTCTTC	CASSPYQVIDEQFF
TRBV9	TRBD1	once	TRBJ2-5	TGTGCCAGCAGCGTAGGAGGACAGGGTGGGGAGACCCAGTACTTC	CASSVGGQGGETQYF
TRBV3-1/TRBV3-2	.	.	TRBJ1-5	TGTGCCAGCAGCCAAGAACAGAGGACACCCCAGCATTTT	CASSQEQRTPQHF
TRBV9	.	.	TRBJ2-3	TGTGCCAGCAGCGTAAGCGGTAGCAGCACAGATACGCAGTATTTT	CASSVSGSSTDTQYF
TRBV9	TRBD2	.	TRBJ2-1	TGTGCCAGCAGTAACCTCGGACTAGCGGCCTACAATGAGCAGTTCTTC	CASSNLGLAAYNEQFF
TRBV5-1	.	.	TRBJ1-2	TGCGCCAGCAGGAAAGGAGCGTCCTTC	CASRKGASF
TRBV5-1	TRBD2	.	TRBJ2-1	TGCGCCAGCAGCACCGGACTAGTTCCCTACAATGAGCAGTTCTTC	CASSTGLVPYNEQFF
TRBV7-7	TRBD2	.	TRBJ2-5	TGTGCTAGCAGCTTGGGAGGGCCGAGGGAGACCCAGTACTTC	CASSLGGPRETQYF
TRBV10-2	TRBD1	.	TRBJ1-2	TGCGCCACCGCGAGTTGGGGACAGGGTTATGGCTACACCTTC	CATASWGQGYGYTF
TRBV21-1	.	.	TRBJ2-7	TGTGCCAGCAGCAAAAAGGTCCCAGGGGGGCCCTCCTACGAGCAGTACTTC	CASSKKVPGGPSYEQYF
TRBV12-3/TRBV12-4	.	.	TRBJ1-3	TGTGCCGCTGGCGCAGGGGCTGGAAACACCATATATTTT	CAAGAGAGNTIYF
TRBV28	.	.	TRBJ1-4	TGTGCCAGCAGTTCGCCAGGGGTATTACATGAAAAACTGTTTTTT	CASSSPGVLHEKLFF
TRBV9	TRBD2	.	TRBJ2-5	TGTGCCAGCAGCGTAGGAATGGGGGTCCCGACTAGCGGGGCCCTCGAGACCCAGTACTTC	CASSVGMGVPTSGALETQYF
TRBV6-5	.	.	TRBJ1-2	TGTGCCAGCAGTTACTCGATCAACGAACCTGCAGGTGGCTACACCTTC	CASSYSINEPAGGYTF
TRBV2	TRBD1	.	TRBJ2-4	TGTGCCAGCAGGCTGACAGGGGGCCGGAACATTCAGTACTTC	CASRLTGGRNIQYF
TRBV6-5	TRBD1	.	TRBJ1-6	TGTGCCAGCGGACAGGCGGTACCTCCCCTCCACTTT	CASGQAVPPLHF
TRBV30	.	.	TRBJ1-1	TGTGCGGGGGGGAGAGACCCTGAAGCTTTCTTT	CAGGRDPEAFF
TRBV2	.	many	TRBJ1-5	TGTGCCAGCAGCATCGGGGGGCAGGGTCAGCCCCAGCATTTT	CASSIGGQGQPQHF
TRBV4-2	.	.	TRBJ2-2	TGTGCCAGCAGCCCACGCCAGGGCGGCTCCGGGGAGCTGTTTTTT	CASSPRQGGSGELFF
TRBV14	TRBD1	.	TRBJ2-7	TGTGCCAGTCCCTCCCGGGACAGGATCAACGAGCAGTACTTC	CASPSRDRINEQYF
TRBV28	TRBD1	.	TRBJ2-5	TGTGCCAGCAGTTTTGTGGGACAGGGTTCTTCGGGGACCCAGTACTTC	CASSFVGQGSSGTQYF
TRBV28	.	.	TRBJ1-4	TGTGCCAGCAGTTGGGAACGGAGGAATTGGGAAAAACTGTTTTTT	CASSWERRNWEKLFF
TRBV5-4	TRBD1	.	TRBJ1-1	TGTGCCAGCAACCAAGGGACAGTCACTGAAGCTTTCTTT	CASNQGTVTEAFF
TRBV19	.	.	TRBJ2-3	TGTGCCACCTCGGACAGTACTAGCACAGATACGCAGTATTTT	CATSDSTSTDTQYF
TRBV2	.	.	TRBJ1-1	TGTGCCAGCAGTGGAGGTGAAGCTTTCTTT	CASSGGEAFF